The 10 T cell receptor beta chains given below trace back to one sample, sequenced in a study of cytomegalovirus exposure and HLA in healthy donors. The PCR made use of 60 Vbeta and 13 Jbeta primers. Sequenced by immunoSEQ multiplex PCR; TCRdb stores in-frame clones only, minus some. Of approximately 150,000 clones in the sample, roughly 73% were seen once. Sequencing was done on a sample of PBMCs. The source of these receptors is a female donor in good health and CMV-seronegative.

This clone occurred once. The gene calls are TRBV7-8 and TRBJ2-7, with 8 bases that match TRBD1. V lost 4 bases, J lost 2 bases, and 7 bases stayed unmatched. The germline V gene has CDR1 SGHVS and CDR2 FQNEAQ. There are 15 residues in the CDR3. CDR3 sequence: CASSSRDRLTYEQYF. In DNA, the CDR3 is TGTGCCAGCAGCTCCCGGGACAGGCTGACCTACGAGCAGTACTTC.

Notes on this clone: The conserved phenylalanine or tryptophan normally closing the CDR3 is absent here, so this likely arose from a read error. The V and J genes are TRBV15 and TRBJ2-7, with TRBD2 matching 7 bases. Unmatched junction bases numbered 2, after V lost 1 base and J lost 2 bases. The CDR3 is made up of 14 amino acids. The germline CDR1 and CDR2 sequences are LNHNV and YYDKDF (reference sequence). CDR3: CATSRARGTYEQYL. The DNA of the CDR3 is TGTGCCACCAGCAGAGCGCGGGGGACCTACGAGCAGTACCTC.

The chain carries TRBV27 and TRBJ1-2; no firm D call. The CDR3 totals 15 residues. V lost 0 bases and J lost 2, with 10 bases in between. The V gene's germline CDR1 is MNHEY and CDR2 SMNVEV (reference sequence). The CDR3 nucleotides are TGTGCCAGCAGTTTATCGAGGGCAGACAACTATGGCTACACCTTC. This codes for CASSLSRADNYGYTF.

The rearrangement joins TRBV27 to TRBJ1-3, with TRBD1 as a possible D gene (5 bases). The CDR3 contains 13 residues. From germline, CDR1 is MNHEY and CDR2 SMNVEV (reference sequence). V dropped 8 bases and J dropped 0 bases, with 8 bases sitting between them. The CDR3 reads CASGGLSGNTIYF. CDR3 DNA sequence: TGTGCCAGCGGGGGACTCTCTGGAAACACCATATATTTT.

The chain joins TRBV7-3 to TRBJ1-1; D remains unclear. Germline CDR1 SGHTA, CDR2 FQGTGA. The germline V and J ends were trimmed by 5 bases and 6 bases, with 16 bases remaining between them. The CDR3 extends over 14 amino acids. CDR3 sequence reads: CASSRQARSPEAFF. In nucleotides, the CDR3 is TGTGCCAGCAGCCGTCAGGCCAGGTCCCCTGAAGCTTTCTTT.

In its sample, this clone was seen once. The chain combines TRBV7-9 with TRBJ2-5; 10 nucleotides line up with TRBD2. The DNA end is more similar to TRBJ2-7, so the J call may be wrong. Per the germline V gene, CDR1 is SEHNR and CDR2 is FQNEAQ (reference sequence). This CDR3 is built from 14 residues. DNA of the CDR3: TGTGCCAGCAGCTTATTAGCGGGGGGCAACGAGCAGTACTTC. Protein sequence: CASSLLAGGNEQYF.

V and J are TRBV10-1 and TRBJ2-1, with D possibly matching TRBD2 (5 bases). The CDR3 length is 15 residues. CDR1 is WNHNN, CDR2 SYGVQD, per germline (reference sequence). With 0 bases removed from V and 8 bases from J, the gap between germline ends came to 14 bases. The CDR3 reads CASSESRGPQYEQFF. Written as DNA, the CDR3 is TGCGCCAGCAGTGAGTCGAGAGGGCCGCAGTATGAGCAGTTCTTC.

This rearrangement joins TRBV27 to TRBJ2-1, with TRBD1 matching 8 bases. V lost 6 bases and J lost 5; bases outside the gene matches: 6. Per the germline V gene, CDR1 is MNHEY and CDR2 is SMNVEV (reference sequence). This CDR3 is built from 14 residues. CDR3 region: CASRPLDRDNEQFF. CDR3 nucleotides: TGTGCCAGCAGACCGCTGGACAGGGACAATGAGCAGTTCTTC.

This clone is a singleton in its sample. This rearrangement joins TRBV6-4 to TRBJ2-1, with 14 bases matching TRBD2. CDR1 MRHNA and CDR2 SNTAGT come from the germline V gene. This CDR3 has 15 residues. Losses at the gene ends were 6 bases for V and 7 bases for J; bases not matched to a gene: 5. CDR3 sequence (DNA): TGTGCCAGCAGCGGACTAGCGGGAGGTACAAATGAGCAGTTCTTC. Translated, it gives CASSGLAGGTNEQFF.

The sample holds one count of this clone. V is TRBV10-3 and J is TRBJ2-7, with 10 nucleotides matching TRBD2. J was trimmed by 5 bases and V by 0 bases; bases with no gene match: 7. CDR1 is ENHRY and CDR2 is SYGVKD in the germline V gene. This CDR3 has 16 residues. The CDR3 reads CAISESRTSGMDEQYF. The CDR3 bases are TGTGCCATCAGTGAGTCGAGAACTAGCGGGATGGACGAGCAGTACTTC.